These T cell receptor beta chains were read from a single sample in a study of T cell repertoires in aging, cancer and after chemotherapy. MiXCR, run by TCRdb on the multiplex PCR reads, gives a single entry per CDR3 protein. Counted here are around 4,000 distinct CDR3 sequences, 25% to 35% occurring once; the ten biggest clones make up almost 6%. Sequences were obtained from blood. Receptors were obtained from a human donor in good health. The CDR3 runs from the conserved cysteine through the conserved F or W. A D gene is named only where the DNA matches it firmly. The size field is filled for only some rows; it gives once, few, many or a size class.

CASSQAGTGTYEQYF | TGTGCCAGCAGCCAAGCCGGGACAGGGACCTACGAGCAGTACTTC | . | TRBD1 | TRBJ2-7 | TRBV6-5
CASSMVGPTGMDEQYF | TGTGCCAGTAGTATGGTGGGACCGACAGGGATGGACGAGCAGTACTTC | medium-sized | TRBD1 | TRBJ2-7 | TRBV19
CASSSGTGGLSYEQYF | TGTGCCAGCAGCTCCGGGACAGGGGGCCTCTCCTACGAGCAGTACTTC | few | TRBD1 | TRBJ2-7 | TRBV27
CASSDSLAGSYNEQFF | TGTGCCAGCAGTGATTCTCTCGCAGGGTCCTACAATGAGCAGTTCTTC | few | . | TRBJ2-1 | TRBV6-4
CAGVNRLIHFGYTF | TGTGCCGGGGTGAACAGGTTGATTCATTTTGGCTACACCTTC | medium-sized | . | TRBJ1-2 | TRBV19
CSARDRAASYEQYF | TGCAGTGCTAGAGATCGGGCAGCGTCCTACGAGCAGTACTTC | once | . | TRBJ2-7 | TRBV20-1
CASSRDRVSSGNTIYF | TGTGCCAGCAGCCGGGACAGGGTTAGCTCTGGAAACACCATATATTTT | . | TRBD1 | TRBJ1-3 | TRBV5-4
CASSDLAGIDIQYF | TGTGCCAGCAGTGACTTAGCAGGAATAGACATTCAGTACTTC | . | . | TRBJ2-4 | TRBV6-4
CASVLGTDTQYF | TGTGCCAGCGTCCTTGGCACAGATACGCAGTATTTT | medium-sized | . | TRBJ2-3 | TRBV12-3/TRBV12-4
CASTPIPIRGGYTF | TGTGCCAGCACCCCGATCCCTATTCGGGGTGGCTACACCTTC | few | . | TRBJ1-2 | TRBV27
CASRRGGSSYEQYF | TGTGCCAGCCGACGTGGGGGGAGCTCCTACGAGCAGTACTTC | few | . | TRBJ2-7 | TRBV12-3/TRBV12-4
CAWSEASGLQETQYF | TGTGCCTGGAGTGAGGCTAGCGGCCTCCAAGAGACCCAGTACTTC | . | TRBD2 | TRBJ2-5 | TRBV30
CATSRSGADTQYF | TGTGCCACCAGCAGGAGTGGGGCAGATACGCAGTATTTT | medium-sized | . | TRBJ2-3 | TRBV15
CASCPTQGQGNSPLHF | TGTGCCAGCTGCCCAACCCAGGGACAGGGGAATTCACCCCTCCACTTT | medium-sized | TRBD1 | TRBJ1-6 | TRBV6-5
CASSLEGQGGQPQHF | TGTGCCAGCAGTTTAGAAGGGCAGGGGGGTCAGCCCCAGCATTTT | few | TRBD1 | TRBJ1-5 | TRBV27
CSARDPGNSGELFF | TGCAGTGCTAGAGACCCAGGGAACTCCGGGGAGCTGTTTTTT | . | . | TRBJ2-2 | TRBV20-1
CAWASRTEAFF | TGTGCCTGGGCAAGTAGAACTGAAGCTTTCTTT | few | . | TRBJ1-1 | TRBV30
CASSEHRSEGYTF | TGTGCCAGTAGTGAACACAGGTCCGAGGGCTACACCTTC | large | . | TRBJ1-2 | TRBV19
CASSPAYGSNTGELFF | TGTGCCAGCAGCCCCGCATACGGGTCGAACACCGGGGAGCTGTTTTTT | . | . | TRBJ2-2 | TRBV6-2/TRBV6-3
CASDKYQETQYF | TGTGCCAGTGACAAGTACCAAGAGACCCAGTACTTC | few | . | TRBJ2-5 | TRBV6-1
CAISEPLGAEDSPLHF | TGTGCCATCAGTGAGCCCCTAGGGGCGGAAGATTCACCCCTCCACTTT | . | . | TRBJ1-6 | TRBV10-3
CASSIDRTGELFF | TGCGCCAGCAGCATCGACAGGACCGGGGAGCTGTTTTTT | few | . | TRBJ2-2 | TRBV5-1
CASSLASGNNEQFF | TGTGCCAGCAGCTTGGCTAGCGGAAACAATGAGCAGTTCTTC | few | TRBD2 | TRBJ2-1 | TRBV5-6
CASSLTSVDEQFF | TGTGCCAGTAGTCTTACTAGTGTCGATGAGCAGTTCTTC | . | . | TRBJ2-1 | TRBV19
CASSLVGVTGLSTTQYF | TGTGCCAGCAGCTTGGTGGGGGTGACAGGACTCTCCACTACGCAGTATTTT | . | . | TRBJ2-3 | TRBV5-6
CSVGGQPSTYEQYF | TGCAGCGTGGGGGGACAGCCTTCGACCTACGAGCAGTACTTC | large | . | TRBJ2-7 | TRBV29-1
CASSSQNQETQYF | TGTGCCAGTAGTAGCCAAAACCAAGAGACCCAGTACTTC | few | . | TRBJ2-5 | TRBV19
CASSDRFSGNTIYF | TGTGCCAGTAGCGACAGGTTCTCTGGAAACACCATATATTTT | . | . | TRBJ1-3 | TRBV19
CASSSTRTGQETQYF | TGTGCCAGCAGTTCGACCCGGACAGGCCAAGAGACCCAGTACTTC | few | TRBD1 | TRBJ2-5 | TRBV6-5
CSVESDLDSYEQYF | TGCAGCGTTGAATCCGACCTGGACTCCTACGAGCAGTACTTC | medium-sized | . | TRBJ2-7 | TRBV29-1
CASSPERLRVGETQYF | TGTGCCAGCTCACCAGAACGACTCCGGGTTGGCGAGACCCAGTACTTC | . | . | TRBJ2-5 | TRBV18
CSAREANTGELFF | TGCAGTGCTAGAGAAGCGAACACCGGGGAGCTGTTTTTT | . | . | TRBJ2-2 | TRBV20-1
CASSYGAGMGETQYF | TGTGCCAGCAGTTACGGAGCGGGGATGGGGGAGACCCAGTACTTC | medium-sized | TRBD2 | TRBJ2-5 | TRBV6-5
CASRYRTGSGQGPPRYGYTF | TGTGCCAGCAGGTATCGTACTGGTTCGGGACAGGGTCCCCCTAGGTATGGCTACACCTTC | . | TRBD1 | TRBJ1-2 | TRBV6-5
CASSRPLAGGYKNIQYF | TGTGCCAGCAGTCGTCCCTTAGCGGGGGGCTACAAAAACATTCAGTACTTC | . | TRBD2 | TRBJ2-4 | TRBV12-3/TRBV12-4
CASKGGRPSTDTQYF | TGTGCCAGCAAGGGGGGCAGGCCTAGCACAGATACGCAGTATTTT | medium-sized | . | TRBJ2-3 | TRBV6-1
CASSQTGGYNSPLHF | TGTGCCAGTAGTCAGACAGGGGGCTATAATTCACCCCTCCACTTT | . | TRBD1 | TRBJ1-6 | TRBV19
CASRPGGGGYTF | TGTGCCAGCAGACCTGGTGGGGGGGGCTACACCTTC | few | . | TRBJ1-2 | TRBV5-4
CASSFDRVGSPLHF | TGTGCCAGCAGCTTCGACAGGGTTGGGTCACCCCTCCACTTT | . | TRBD1 | TRBJ1-6 | TRBV5-5
CASSRQTPGQGFNEQYF | TGTGCCAGCAGCCGACAAACGCCGGGACAGGGATTCAACGAGCAGTACTTC | . | TRBD1 | TRBJ2-7 | TRBV7-6
CASSRQGNNEQFF | TGTGCCAGCAGCAGACAGGGAAATAATGAGCAGTTCTTC | medium-sized | TRBD1 | TRBJ2-1 | TRBV12-3/TRBV12-4
CAIGQGRANTEELFF | TGTGCCATAGGACAGGGACGAGCGAACACCGAGGAGCTGTTTTTT | . | TRBD1 | TRBJ2-2 | TRBV10-3
CASSLADRAPGYTF | TGCGCCAGCAGCCTGGCGGACAGGGCGCCGGGCTACACCTTC | few | TRBD1 | TRBJ1-2 | TRBV5-1
CACALGQINEKLFF | TGTGCCTGTGCCCTTGGACAGATTAATGAAAAACTGTTTTTT | . | . | TRBJ1-4 | TRBV30
CAIRDSTDTQYF | TGTGCCATCAGGGACAGCACAGATACGCAGTATTTT | . | . | TRBJ2-3 | TRBV10-3
CSVQKEGRGTEAFF | TGCAGCGTTCAAAAGGAGGGGCGAGGCACTGAAGCTTTCTTT | medium-sized | . | TRBJ1-1 | TRBV29-1
CSVSSGGTGELFF | TGCAGCGTGTCTAGCGGGGGGACCGGGGAGCTGTTTTTT | . | TRBD2 | TRBJ2-2 | TRBV29-1
CAISESSGAYRSGNTIYF | TGTGCCATCAGTGAGTCGAGCGGGGCCTACCGCTCTGGAAACACCATATATTTT | . | . | TRBJ1-3 | TRBV10-3
CASIWRTSAGSDTQYF | TGTGCCAGCATTTGGCGGACTAGCGCTGGTTCAGATACGCAGTATTTT | few | TRBD2 | TRBJ2-3 | TRBV6-1
CASSLAGSSGNTIYF | TGTGCCAGCAGCTTAGCGGGGAGCTCTGGAAACACCATATATTTT | . | . | TRBJ1-3 | TRBV13
CASSWDRVREQYF | TGTGCCAGCAGTTGGGACAGGGTTCGAGAGCAGTACTTC | few | TRBD1 | TRBJ2-7 | TRBV6-1